This T cell receptor beta chain was observed in a study of CD8 T cells in ankylosing spondylitis. Overall study findings and caveats: Ankylosing spondylitis blood appeared to carry a characteristic TCR beta motif of roughly eight highly homologous variants. Previous work reported some of these motif variants in the synovial fluid and blood of reactive arthritis.

Points on this clonotype: The antigen is unknown.

This CDR3 region has 18 residues. CDR1 and CDR2 from the germline V gene are SGHVS and FNYEAQ. The J segment lost 8 bases and the V segment lost 5 bases, leaving 19 bases of the junction unmatched. In making TCR beta libraries, quantitative 5'-RACE with molecular barcodes was used. Using its own MiXCR run on the 5' RACE reads, TCRdb lists one record per CDR3 protein. The repertoire has about 310,000 distinct CDR3 sequences, around 20% of them found once; the top ten carry 3.5%. This receptor was identified in a female donor with ankylosing spondylitis or in good health (not recorded which). The chain is built from TRBV7-6 and TRBJ2-1; 9 positions agree with TRBD2. Sequenced material: blood, either unsorted or a sorted T cell fraction (not recorded which). CDR3 protein: CASSIGSPGGRARYEQFF. The CDR3 nucleotides read TGTGCCAGCAGCATCGGTTCCCCGGGCGGGAGGGCCAGGTATGAGCAGTTCTTC.